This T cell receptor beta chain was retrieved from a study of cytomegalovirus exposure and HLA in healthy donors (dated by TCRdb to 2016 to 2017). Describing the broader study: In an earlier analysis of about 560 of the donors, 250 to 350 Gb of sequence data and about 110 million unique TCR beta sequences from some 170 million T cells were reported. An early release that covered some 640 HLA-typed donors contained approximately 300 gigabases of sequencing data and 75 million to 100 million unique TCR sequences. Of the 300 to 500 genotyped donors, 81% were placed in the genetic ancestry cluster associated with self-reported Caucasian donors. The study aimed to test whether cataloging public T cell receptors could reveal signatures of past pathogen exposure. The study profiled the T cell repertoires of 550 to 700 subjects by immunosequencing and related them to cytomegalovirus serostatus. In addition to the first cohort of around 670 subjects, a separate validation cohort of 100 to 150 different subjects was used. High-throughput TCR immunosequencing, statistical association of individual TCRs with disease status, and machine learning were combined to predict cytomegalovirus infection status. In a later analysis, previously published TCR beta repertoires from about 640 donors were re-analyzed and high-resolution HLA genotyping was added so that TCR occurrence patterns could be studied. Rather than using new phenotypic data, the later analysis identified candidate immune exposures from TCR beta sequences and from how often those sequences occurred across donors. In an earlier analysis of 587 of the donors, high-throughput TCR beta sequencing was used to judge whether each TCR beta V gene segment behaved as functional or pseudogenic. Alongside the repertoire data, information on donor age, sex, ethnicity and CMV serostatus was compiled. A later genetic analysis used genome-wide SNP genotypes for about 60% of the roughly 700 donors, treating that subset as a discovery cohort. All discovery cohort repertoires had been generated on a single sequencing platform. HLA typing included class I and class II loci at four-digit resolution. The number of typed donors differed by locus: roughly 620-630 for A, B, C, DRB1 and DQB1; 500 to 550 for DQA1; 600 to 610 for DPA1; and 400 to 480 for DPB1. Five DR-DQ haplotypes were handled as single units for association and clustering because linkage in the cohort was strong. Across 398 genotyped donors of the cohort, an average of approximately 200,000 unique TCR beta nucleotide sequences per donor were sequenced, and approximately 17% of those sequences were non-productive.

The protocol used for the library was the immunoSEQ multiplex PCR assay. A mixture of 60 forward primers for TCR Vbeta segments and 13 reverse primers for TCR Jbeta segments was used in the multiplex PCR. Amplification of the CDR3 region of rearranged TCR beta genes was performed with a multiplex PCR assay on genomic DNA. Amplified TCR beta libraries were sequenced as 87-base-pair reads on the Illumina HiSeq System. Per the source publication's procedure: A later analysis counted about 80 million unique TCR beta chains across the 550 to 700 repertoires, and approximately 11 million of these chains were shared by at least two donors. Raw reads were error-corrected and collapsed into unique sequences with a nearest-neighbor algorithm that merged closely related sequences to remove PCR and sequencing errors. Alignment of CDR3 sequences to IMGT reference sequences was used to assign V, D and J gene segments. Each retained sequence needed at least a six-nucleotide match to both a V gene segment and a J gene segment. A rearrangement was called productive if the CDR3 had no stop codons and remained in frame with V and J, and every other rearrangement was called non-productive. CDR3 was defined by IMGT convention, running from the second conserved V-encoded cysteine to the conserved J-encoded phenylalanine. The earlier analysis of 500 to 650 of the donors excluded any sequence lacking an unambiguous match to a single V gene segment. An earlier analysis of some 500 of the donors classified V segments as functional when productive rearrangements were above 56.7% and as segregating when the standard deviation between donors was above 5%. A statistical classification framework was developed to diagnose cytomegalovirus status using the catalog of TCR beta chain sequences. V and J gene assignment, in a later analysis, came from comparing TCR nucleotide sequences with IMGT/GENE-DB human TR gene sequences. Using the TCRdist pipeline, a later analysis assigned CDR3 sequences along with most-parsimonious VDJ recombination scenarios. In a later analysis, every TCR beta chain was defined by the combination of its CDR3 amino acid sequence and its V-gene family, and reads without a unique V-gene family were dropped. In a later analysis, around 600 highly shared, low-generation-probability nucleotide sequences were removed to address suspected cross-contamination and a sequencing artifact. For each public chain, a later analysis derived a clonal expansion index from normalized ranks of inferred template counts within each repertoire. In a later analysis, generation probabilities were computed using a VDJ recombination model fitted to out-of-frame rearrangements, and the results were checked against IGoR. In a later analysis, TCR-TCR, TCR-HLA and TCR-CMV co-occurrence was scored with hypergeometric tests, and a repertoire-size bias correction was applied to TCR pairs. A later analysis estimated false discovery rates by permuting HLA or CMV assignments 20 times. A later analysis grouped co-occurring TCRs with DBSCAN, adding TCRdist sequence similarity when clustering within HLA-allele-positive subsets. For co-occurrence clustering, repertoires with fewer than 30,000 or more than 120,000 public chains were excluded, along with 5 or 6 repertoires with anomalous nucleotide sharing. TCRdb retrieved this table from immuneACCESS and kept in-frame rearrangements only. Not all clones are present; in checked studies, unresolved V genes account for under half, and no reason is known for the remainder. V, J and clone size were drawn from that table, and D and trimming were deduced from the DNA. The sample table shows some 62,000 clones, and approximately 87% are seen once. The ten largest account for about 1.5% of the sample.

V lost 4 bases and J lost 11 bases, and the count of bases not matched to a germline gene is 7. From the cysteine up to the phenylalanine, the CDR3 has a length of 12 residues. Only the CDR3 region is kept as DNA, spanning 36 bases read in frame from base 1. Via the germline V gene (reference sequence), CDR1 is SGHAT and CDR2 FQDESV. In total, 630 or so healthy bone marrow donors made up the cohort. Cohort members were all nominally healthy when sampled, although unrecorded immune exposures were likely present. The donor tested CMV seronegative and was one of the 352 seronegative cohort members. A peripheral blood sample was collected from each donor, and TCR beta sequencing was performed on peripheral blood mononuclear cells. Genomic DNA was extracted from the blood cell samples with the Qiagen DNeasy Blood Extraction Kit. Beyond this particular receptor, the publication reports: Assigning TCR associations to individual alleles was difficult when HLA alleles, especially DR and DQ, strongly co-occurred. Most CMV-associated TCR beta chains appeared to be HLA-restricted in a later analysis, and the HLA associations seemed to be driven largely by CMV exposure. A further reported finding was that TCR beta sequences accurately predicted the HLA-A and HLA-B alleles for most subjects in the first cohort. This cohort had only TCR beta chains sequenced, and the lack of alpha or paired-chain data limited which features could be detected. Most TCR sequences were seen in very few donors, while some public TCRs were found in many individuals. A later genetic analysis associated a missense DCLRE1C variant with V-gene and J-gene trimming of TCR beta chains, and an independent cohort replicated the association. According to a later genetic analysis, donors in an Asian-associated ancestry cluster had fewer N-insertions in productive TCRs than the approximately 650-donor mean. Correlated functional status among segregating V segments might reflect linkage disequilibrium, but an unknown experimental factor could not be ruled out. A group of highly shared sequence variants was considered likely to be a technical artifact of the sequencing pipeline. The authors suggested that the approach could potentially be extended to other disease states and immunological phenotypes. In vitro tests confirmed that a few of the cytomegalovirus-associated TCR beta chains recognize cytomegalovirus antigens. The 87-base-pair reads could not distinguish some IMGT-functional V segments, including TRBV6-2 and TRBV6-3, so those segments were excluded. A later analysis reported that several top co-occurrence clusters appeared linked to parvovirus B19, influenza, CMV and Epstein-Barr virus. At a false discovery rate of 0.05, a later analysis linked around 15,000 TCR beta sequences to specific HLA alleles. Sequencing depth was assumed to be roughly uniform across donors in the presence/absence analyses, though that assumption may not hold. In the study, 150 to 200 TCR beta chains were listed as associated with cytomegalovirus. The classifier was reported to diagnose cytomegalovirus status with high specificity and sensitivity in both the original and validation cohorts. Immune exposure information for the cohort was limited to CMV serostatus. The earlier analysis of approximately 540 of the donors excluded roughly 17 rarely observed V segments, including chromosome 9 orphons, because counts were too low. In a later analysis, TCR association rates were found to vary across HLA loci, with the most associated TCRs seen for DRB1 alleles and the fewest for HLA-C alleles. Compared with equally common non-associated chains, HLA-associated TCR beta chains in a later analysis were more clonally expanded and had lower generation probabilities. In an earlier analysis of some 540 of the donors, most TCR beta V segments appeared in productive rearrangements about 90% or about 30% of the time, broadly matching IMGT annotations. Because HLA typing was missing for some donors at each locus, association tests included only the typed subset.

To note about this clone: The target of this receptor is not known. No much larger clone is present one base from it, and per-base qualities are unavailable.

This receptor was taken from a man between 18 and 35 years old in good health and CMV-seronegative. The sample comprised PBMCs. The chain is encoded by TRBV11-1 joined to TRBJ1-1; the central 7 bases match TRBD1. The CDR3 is CASSWGTDGAFF. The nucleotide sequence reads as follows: TGTGCCAGCAGCTGGGGGACAGACGGGGCTTTCTTT.